This entry lists 2 T cell receptor beta chains sequenced from one sample in a study of OX40 agonist ivuxolimab in advanced cancers. Assay used: immunoSEQ multiplex PCR; TCRdb lists only in-frame clones, some missing. Of some 90,000 clones in the sample, roughly nine tenths were seen once. The source was CD4+ or CD8+ T cells sorted from blood, collected in a trial of the OX40 agonist ivuxolimab. Every receptor here comes from an adult with an advanced solid tumor such as melanoma, head and neck, liver or kidney cancer.

The rearrangement joins TRBV28 to TRBJ2-3; D may correspond to TRBD1 or TRBD2 (5 bases each). V was shortened by 10 bases and J by 0 bases, with 17 bases between the two germline ends. The CDR3 runs 15 residues. CDR1 and CDR2 (germline): MDHEN, SYDVKM. The CDR3 spells CATRGWGSSTDTQYF. The CDR3 DNA sequence: TGTGCCACCCGCGGGTGGGGGTCTAGCACAGATACGCAGTATTTT.

The rearrangement joins TRBV5-1 to TRBJ2-7; D perhaps matches TRBD2 (7 bases). Germline values: CDR1 SGHRS, CDR2 YFSETQ. V lost 4 bases, J lost 3 bases, and 17 bases lay in between. This CDR3 is built from 15 residues. The CDR3 here is CASSGGGAEYYEQYF. The CDR3 region has the DNA TGCGCCAGCAGCGGAGGGGGGGCGGAATACTACGAGCAGTACTTC. Using reference TRBV5-1 and TRBJ2-7 for the parts outside the CDR3, the full variable domain is KAGVTQTPRYLIKTRGQQVTLSCSPISGHRSVSWYQQTPGQGLQFLFEYFSETQRNKGNFPGRFSGRQFSNSRSEMNVSTLELGDSALYLCASSGGGAEYYEQYFGPGTRLTVT.